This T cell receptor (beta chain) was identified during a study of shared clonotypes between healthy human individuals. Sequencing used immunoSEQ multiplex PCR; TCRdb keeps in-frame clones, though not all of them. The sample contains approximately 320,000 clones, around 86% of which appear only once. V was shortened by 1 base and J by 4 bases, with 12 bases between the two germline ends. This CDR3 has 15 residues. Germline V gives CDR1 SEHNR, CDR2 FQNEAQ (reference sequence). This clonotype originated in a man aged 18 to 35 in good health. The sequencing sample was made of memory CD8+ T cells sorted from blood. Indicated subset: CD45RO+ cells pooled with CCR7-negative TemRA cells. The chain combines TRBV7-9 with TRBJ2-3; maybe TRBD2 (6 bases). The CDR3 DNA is TGTGCCAGCAGCTTAGTATTAGCGGCCGCAGATACGCAGTATTTT. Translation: CASSLVLAAADTQYF.